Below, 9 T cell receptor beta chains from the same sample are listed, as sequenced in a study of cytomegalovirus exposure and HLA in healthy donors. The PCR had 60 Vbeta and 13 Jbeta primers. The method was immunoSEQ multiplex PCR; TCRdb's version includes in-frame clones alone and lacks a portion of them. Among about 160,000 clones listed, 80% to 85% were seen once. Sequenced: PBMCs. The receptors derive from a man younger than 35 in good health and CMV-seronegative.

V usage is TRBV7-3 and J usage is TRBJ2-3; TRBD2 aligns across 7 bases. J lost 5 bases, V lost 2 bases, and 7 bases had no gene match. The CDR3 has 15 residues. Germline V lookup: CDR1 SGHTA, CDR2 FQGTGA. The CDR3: CASSLQAGRVDTQYF. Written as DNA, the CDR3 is TGTGCCAGCAGCTTACAGGCAGGGAGGGTAGATACGCAGTATTTT. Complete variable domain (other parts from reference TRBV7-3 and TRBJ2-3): GAGVSQTPSNKVTEKGKYVELRCDPISGHTALYWYRQSLGQGPEFLIYFQGTGAADDSGLPNDRFFAVRPEGSVSTLKIQRTERGDSAVYLCASSLQAGRVDTQYFGPGTRLTVL.

CDR3: CASSRTAISTDTQYF. In DNA, the CDR3 is TGTGCCAGCAGCCGGACAGCCATCAGCACAGATACGCAGTATTTT. The genes are TRBV7-6 and TRBJ2-3, with TRBD1 as a possible D gene (6 bases). CDR1 and CDR2 from the germline V gene are SGHVS and FNYEAQ. This CDR3 has 15 amino acids. V lost 5 bases to trimming and J lost 0 bases, with 12 bases between them.

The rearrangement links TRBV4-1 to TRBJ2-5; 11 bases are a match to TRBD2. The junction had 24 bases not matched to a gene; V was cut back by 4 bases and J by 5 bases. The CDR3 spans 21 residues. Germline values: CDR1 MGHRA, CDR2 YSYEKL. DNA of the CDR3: TGCGCCAGCAGCCGCTTAGCCGGGACTAGCGGACAGGGTGGTGAGTGGGAGACCCAGTACTTC. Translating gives CASSRLAGTSGQGGEWETQYF.

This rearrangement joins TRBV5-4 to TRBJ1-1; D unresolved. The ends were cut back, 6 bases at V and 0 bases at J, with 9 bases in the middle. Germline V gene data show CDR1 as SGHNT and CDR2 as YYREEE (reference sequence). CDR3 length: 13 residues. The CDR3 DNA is TGTGCCAGCACCTCCCCAGTGAACACTGAAGCTTTCTTT. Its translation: CASTSPVNTEAFF. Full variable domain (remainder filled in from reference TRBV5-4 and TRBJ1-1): ETGVTQSPTHLIKTRGQQVTLRCSSQSGHNTVSWYQQALGQGPQFIFQYYREEENGRGNFPPRFSGLQFPNYSSELNVNALELDDSALYLCASTSPVNTEAFFGQGTRLTVV.

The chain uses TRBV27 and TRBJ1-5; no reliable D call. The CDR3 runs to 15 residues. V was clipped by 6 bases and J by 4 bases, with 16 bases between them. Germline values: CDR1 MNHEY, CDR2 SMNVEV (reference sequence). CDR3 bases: TGTGCCAGCAGCCCCTCCGTGGCAGTGAATCAGCCCCAGCATTTT. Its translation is CASSPSVAVNQPQHF.

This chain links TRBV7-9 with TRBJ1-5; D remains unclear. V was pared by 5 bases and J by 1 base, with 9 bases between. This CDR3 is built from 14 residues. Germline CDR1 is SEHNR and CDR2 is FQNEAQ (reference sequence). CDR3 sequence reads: CASSPGSSNQPQHF. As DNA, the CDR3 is TGTGCCAGCAGCCCGGGATCGAGCAATCAGCCCCAGCATTTT.

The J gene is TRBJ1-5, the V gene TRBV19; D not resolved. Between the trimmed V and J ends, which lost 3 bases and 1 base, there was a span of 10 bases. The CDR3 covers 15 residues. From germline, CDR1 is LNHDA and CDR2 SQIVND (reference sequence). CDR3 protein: CASSIGGGSNQPQHF. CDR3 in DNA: TGTGCCAGTAGTATCGGCGGAGGAAGCAATCAGCCCCAGCATTTT.

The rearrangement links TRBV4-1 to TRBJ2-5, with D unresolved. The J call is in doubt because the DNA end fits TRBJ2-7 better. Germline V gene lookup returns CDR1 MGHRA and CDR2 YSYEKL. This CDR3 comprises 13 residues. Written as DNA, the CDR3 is TGCGCCAGCAGCCAAGAAACAGACTACGAGCAGTACTTC. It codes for CASSQETDYEQYF.

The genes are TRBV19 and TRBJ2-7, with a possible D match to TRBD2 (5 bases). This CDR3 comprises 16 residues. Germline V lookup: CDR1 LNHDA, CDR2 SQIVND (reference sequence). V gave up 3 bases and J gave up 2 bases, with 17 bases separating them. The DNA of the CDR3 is TGTGCCAGTAGTATCTTTTTGCGGGTCGGACCCTACGAGCAGTACTTC. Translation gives CASSIFLRVGPYEQYF.